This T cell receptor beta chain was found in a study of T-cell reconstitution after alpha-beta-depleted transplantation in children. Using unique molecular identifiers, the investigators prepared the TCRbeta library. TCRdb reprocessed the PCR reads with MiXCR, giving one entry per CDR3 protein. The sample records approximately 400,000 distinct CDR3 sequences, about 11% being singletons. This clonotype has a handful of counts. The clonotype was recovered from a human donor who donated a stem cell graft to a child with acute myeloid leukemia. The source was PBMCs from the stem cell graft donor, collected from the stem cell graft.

CDR3 sequence: CASSFHGGNTEAFF. The DNA for the CDR3 is TGCGCCAGCAGCTTCCACGGGGGGAACACTGAAGCTTTCTTT. The chain is built from TRBV5-1 and TRBJ1-1; TRBD1 is a possible D gene (5 bases). CDR1 is SGHRS, CDR2 YFSETQ, per germline. V dropped 2 bases and J dropped 1 base, with 9 bases sitting between them. This CDR3 region has 14 residues.